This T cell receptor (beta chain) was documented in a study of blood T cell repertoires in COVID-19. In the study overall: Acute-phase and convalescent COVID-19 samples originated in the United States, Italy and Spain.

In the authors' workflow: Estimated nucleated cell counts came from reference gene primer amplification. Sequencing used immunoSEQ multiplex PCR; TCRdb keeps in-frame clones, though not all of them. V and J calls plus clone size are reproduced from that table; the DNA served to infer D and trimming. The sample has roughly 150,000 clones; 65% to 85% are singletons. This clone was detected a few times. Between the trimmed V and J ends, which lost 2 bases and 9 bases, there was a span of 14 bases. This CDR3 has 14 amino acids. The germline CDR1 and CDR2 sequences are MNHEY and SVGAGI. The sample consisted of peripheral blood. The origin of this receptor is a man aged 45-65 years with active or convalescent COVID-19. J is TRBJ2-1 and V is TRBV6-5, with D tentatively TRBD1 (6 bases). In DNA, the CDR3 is TGTGCCAGCAGTTACGTACAGGGAATCGGTGAGCAGTTCTTC. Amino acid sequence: CASSYVQGIGEQFF.